Below are 3 T cell receptor beta chains sequenced from a single sample in a study of cytomegalovirus exposure and HLA in healthy donors. PCR employed 60 Vbeta and 13 Jbeta primers. Libraries were prepared by immunoSEQ multiplex PCR; TCRdb keeps only in-frame clonotypes and omits some of them. The sample carries 150,000 to 200,000 clones, about four fifths recorded once. The source material was PBMCs. All receptors derive from a middle-aged man in good health and CMV-seronegative.

This clone was detected once. V gene TRBV19 combines with J gene TRBJ2-2, with 8 positions matching TRBD1. Germline V lookup: CDR1 LNHDA, CDR2 SQIVND (reference sequence). J gave up 4 bases and V 3 bases, and 4 bases lay outside the gene matches. The CDR3 sequence is 15 residues long. The CDR3 region has the DNA TGTGCCAGTAGTATTATGACAGGGGCCACCGGGGAGCTGTTTTTT. Its protein product is CASSIMTGATGELFF.

The rearrangement links TRBV4-2 to TRBJ1-2; no firm D call. Germline V gives CDR1 LGHNA, CDR2 YNFKEQ. The CDR3 consists of 15 residues. With 1 base removed from V and 5 bases from J, the gap between germline ends came to 14 bases. CDR3 bases: TGTGCCAGCAGCCAAGCGGGGTACACCGCTTATGGCTACACCTTC. Encoded protein: CASSQAGYTAYGYTF.

The chain couples TRBV10-3 to TRBJ1-4, with a possible D match to TRBD1 (5 bases). This CDR3 contains 16 residues. Germline CDR1 reads ENHRY; CDR2 reads SYGVKD. Deletions cut 6 bases from V and 0 bases from J, with 14 bases between. As DNA, the CDR3 is TGTGCCATCAGCCAGCTGTGGGGCGCAACTAATGAAAAACTGTTTTTT. It yields the protein CAISQLWGATNEKLFF.